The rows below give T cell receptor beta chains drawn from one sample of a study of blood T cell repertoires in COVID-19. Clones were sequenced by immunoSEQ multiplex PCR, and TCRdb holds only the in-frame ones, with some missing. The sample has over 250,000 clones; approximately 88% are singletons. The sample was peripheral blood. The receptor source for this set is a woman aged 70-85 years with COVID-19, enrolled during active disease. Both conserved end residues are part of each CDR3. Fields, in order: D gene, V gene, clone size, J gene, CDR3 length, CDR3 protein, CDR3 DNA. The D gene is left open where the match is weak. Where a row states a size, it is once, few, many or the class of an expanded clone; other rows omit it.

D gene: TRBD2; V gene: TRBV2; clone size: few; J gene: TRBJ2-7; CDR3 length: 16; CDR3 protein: CASSAPILAGPYEQYF; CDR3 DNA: TGTGCCAGCAGTGCCCCCATACTAGCGGGGCCTTACGAGCAGTACTTC
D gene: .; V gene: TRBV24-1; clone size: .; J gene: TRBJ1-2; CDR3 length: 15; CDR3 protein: CATSGGLDMGWGYTF; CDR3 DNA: TGTGCCACCAGTGGGGGACTCGACATGGGGTGGGGCTACACCTTC
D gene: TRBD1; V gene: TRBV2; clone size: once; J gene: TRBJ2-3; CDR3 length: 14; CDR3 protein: CAATRDRYTDTQYF; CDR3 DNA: TGTGCCGCCACCCGGGACAGATACACAGATACGCAGTATTTT
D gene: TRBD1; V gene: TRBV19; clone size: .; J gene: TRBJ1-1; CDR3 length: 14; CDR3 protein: CASSIVGTATEAFF; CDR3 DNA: TGTGCCAGTAGTATAGTGGGGACAGCCACTGAAGCTTTCTTT
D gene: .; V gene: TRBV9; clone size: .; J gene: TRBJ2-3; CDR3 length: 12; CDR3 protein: CASSVDQDTQYF; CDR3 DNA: TGTGCCAGCAGCGTAGACCAGGATACGCAGTATTTT
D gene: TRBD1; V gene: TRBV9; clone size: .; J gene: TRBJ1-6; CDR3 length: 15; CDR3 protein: CASSVEGQGHSPLHF; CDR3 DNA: TGTGCCAGCAGCGTAGAGGGACAGGGCCACTCACCCCTCCACTTT
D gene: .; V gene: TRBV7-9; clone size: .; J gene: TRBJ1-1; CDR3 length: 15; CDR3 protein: CASRHGQMMNTEAFF; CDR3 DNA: TGTGCCAGCAGACACGGACAGATGATGAACACTGAAGCTTTCTTT
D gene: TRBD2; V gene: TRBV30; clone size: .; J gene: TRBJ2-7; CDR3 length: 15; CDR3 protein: CAWSGTSGYSYEQYF; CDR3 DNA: TGTGCCTGGAGTGGGACTAGCGGGTACTCCTACGAGCAGTACTTC
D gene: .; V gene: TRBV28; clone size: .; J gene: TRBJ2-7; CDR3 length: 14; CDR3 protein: CASSFSAGTYEQYF; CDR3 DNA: TGTGCCAGCAGTTTTAGTGCAGGGACCTACGAGCAGTACTTC
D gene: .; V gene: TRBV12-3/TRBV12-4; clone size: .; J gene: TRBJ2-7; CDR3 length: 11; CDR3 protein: CASSFYYEQYF; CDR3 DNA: TGTGCCAGCAGTTTTTATTACGAGCAGTACTTC
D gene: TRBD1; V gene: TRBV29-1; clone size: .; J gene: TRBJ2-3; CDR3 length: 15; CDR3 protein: CSVGTGVTSTDTQYF; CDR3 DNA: TGCAGCGTGGGGACAGGGGTCACTAGCACAGATACGCAGTATTTT
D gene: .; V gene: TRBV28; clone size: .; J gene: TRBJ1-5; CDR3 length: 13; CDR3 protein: CASSWGTNQPQHF; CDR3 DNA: TGTGCCAGCAGCTGGGGGACTAATCAGCCCCAGCATTTT